This T cell receptor (beta chain) was captured in a study of T cell responses to AZD1222 COVID-19 vaccine (dated by TCRdb to the early 2020s). Describing the broader study: AZD1222 recipients given second doses at about 4 weeks or at about 12 weeks were pooled, since spike-specific TCR depth and breadth were not found to differ between the two schedules. A total of approximately 230 trial participants underwent TCR sequencing, of whom 207 received two doses of AZD1222 and some 25 received two doses of the MenACWY control vaccine. Enrollment into the trials was organized by age into subgroups of 18-55, 56-69 and 70-plus years, and those subgroups contained roughly 160, 29 and 62 TCR-sequenced participants, respectively. Overall study outcomes, separate from this receptor: CD4 TCRs associated with the vaccine covered the entire spike protein, and the dominant responses were in regions 160-218 and 743-854. In the small 56-69-year group, the increase in depth fell short of significance, most likely because of low power. Participants were mostly white British and included more females than males, and it was suggested by the authors that clonal diversity may have been underestimated. Only six AZD1222 recipients were SARS-CoV-2 seropositive at baseline, limiting conclusions about previously exposed vaccinees. Because no samples from the day 14 peak response were available, repertoires could be characterized only after the peak T cell response. A significant rise in spike-specific TCR breadth and depth was observed after two AZD1222 doses relative to day 0 and relative to MenACWY recipients. Reportedly, almost half of the unique spike-specific TCRs recognized epitopes lying outside the regions that are mutated in the B.1.351 and B.1.1.7 variants.

V and J are truncated by 2 bases and 0 bases respectively, leaving an intervening sequence of 9 bases. The CDR1 and CDR2 encoded by the germline V gene (reference sequence) are SGHNT and YYREEE. The CDR3 starts with the cysteine, ends with the phenylalanine, and has 16 residues. CDR3 DNA is the only sequence kept; it has 48 bases, read in frame from the first base. The CDR3 regions of human TCRbeta chains were analyzed by immunosequencing. The study's own analysis went as follows. TCRs in the repertoires were matched against a reference library of SARS-CoV-2-specific TCRs that had been generated with the MIRA antigen-specificity platform. Breadth was defined as the fraction of unique TCRs that were SARS-CoV-2-associated. Depth was defined as the fraction of total T cells that were SARS-CoV-2-associated. Using the MIRA data, every spike-specific TCR was mapped to the spike region that the TCR reacted to and assigned to either a CD4 or a CD8 class. Log10-transformed breadth and depth values were compared by one-way ANOVA with Sidak's multiple comparisons tests. TCRdb stores this immuneACCESS table with in-frame sequences only. Part of the clones is absent; in the studies checked, under half of the shortfall reflects unresolved V genes, and no reason is known for the rest. Clonal size and the V and J genes are those of that table, whereas D and trimming came from the DNA. The sample data list 150,000 or so clones, and around 90% of these were observed just once. Roughly 2% of the sample goes to the ten largest clones.

A word on this clone: Its cognate antigen has yet to be identified. Base qualities are not provided; no much larger clone lies one nucleotide away.

The label giving this sample's time point can be read as: baseline before first vaccination. Vaccinee samples came from UK trials COV001 and COV002, including a single-blind randomized controlled phase 2/3 trial of AZD1222 (ChAdOx1 nCoV-19) in healthy adults. Trial participant PBMC samples were collected at day 0 and day 28 after the second dose for TCRbeta chain sequencing. This specimen consisted of peripheral blood, obtained on day 0 of AZD1222 vaccination. This clonotype was obtained from an adult in good health. This chain joins TRBV5-4 to TRBJ2-6, with no confident D gene call. The CDR3 sequence is CASSFEELSGANVLTF. The DNA is as follows: TGTGCCAGCAGCTTCGAGGAGCTCTCTGGGGCCAACGTCCTGACTTTC. The CDR3, completed at both ends by the reference TRBV5-4 and TRBJ2-6 genes, gives the full variable domain ETGVTQSPTHLIKTRGQQVTLRCSSQSGHNTVSWYQQALGQGPQFIFQYYREEENGRGNFPPRFSGLQFPNYSSELNVNALELDDSALYLCASSFEELSGANVLTFGAGSRLTVL.